The sequence of this T cell receptor beta chain was determined in a study of long-term antiretroviral therapy in people with HIV. V shed 2 bases and J shed 11 bases, with 12 bases lying between them. Germline V lookup: CDR1 KGHSH, CDR2 LQKENI. The CDR3 is 12 residues long. The assay used was immunoSEQ (version v3.0), run at survey level. Libraries were prepared by immunoSEQ multiplex PCR; TCRdb keeps only in-frame clonotypes and omits some of them. Seen here are more than 35,000 clones, nearly 95% observed once, and the top ten hold less than 3%. Here the sequenced sample was unsorted PBMCs, taken 3.7 years after starting antiretroviral therapy. The rearrangement uses TRBV18 and TRBJ1-1; D is possibly TRBD1 (5 bases). The receptor was derived from a woman aged 50 to 60 with HIV. In DNA, the CDR3 is TGTGCCAGCTCACCAAGGGGAGATGGGGCTTTCTTT. It is translated as CASSPRGDGAFF. Complete variable domain (other parts from reference TRBV18 and TRBJ1-1): NAGVMQNPRHLVRRRGQEARLRCSPMKGHSHVYWYRQLPEEGLKFMVYLQKENIIDESGMPKERFSAEFPKEGPSILRIQQVVRGDSAAYFCASSPRGDGAFFGQGTRLTVV.